The rows below give T cell receptor beta chains drawn from one sample of a study of blood T cell repertoires in COVID-19. Measured with immunoSEQ multiplex PCR; TCRdb has only the in-frame clones, and not every one. The sample lists approximately 120,000 clones; around 82% were seen once. What was sequenced was peripheral blood. The receptors shown here come from a woman aged 50 to 60 with acute or convalescent COVID-19. The CDR3 runs from the conserved cysteine through the conserved F or W. Fields, in order: CDR3 length, V gene, J gene, CDR3 protein.

16	TRBV3-1/TRBV3-2	TRBJ1-6	CASSQGAATYNSPLHF
16	TRBV15	TRBJ1-2	CATSRGQAISNYGYTF
11	TRBV20-1	TRBJ1-1	CSALRGTEAFF
12	TRBV3-1/TRBV3-2	TRBJ1-4	CASSERGEKLFF
18	TRBV5-6	TRBJ1-5	CASSLRNRDREDRGPQHF
17	TRBV5-1	TRBJ2-3	CASSLAQQTGGTDTQYF
16	TRBV18	TRBJ1-6	CASSPPEGSYNSPLHF
15	TRBV5-1	TRBJ2-7	CASSLDGFSSYEQYF
15	TRBV6-5	TRBJ1-2	CASSRSTGTNYGYTF
11	TRBV12-3/TRBV12-4	TRBJ2-5	CASSFRETQYF
14	TRBV3-1/TRBV3-2	TRBJ2-3	CASAAGVGQDTQYF
18	TRBV9	TRBJ2-7	CASSPRLGGGVFFREQYF
19	TRBV24-1	TRBJ2-2	CATSDLSGRRTANTGELFF
13	TRBV28	TRBJ1-2	CASRPGGFYGYTF
12	TRBV12-3/TRBV12-4	TRBJ2-5	CASSAVQETQYF
15	TRBV7-3	TRBJ2-7	CASSLGRVMTYEQYF
15	TRBV11-1	TRBJ2-3	CASSSGAGDTDTQYF